This T cell receptor (beta chain) was found in a study of cytomegalovirus exposure and HLA in healthy donors. This clone has just one count. PCR employed 60 Vbeta and 13 Jbeta primers. The data were produced by immunoSEQ multiplex PCR, yet TCRdb's version contains in-frame clones alone and is incomplete. The table shows 100,000 or so clones, with 75% to 85% occurring only once. Input material: PBMCs. This TCR came from a female donor in good health and CMV-seropositive.

The CDR3 region is CASSRLAGGPGGANVLTF. The CDR3 region has the DNA TGTGCCAGCAGCCGACTAGCGGGAGGGCCCGGTGGGGCCAACGTCCTGACTTTC. V usage is TRBV5-6 and J usage is TRBJ2-6; 14 nucleotides align to TRBD2. Germline lookup yields CDR1 SGHDT and CDR2 YYEEEE. J gave up 3 bases and V 4 bases, and 6 bases lay outside the gene matches. This CDR3 has 18 residues.